This T cell receptor beta chain was retrieved from a study of T-cell reconstitution after alpha-beta-depleted transplantation in children. Germline CDR1 and CDR2: KGHDR and SFDVKD. Trimming removed 5 bases from V and 6 bases from J, with 16 bases in between. The CDR3 is made up of 14 amino acids. Unique molecular identifiers were incorporated during preparation of the TCRbeta library. TCRdb reprocessed the PCR reads with MiXCR, giving one entry per CDR3 protein. The sample lists 170,000 or so distinct CDR3 sequences; around 7% were seen once. This clonotype was picked up many times. The J gene is TRBJ2-7, the V gene TRBV24-1, with D hard to call. The TCR sequence derives from a human donor who donated a stem cell graft to a child with Wiskott-Aldrich syndrome. Sample: PBMCs from the stem cell graft donor, taken from the stem cell graft. The CDR3 here is CATSGGQPLGEQYF. The CDR3 DNA is TGTGCCACCAGTGGGGGTCAGCCCCTCGGCGAGCAGTACTTC.